Below, one T cell receptor beta chain is given with its context. Its antigen is currently unknown. The sample comes from a study of beta chain features in type 1 diabetes. One heparinised draw, averaging around 120 mL, was taken per donor. Points from the study as a whole: Any PCR bias toward short templates would affect both groups alike. The question left open here concerned HLA type influencing TCRB rearrangement. Naive, central memory and Treg TCRB repertoires seemed to resemble each other more closely in patients than they did in healthy donors.

Germline-derived CDR1 and CDR2 are MNHEY and SMNVEV (reference sequence). The V end lost 2 bases, the J end lost 1 base, and 17 bases lay between the germline ends. The length of the CDR3 is 17 residues. Expressed TCRB transcripts got sequenced, as all isolated RNA was reverse transcribed. The method was immunoSEQ multiplex PCR; TCRdb's version includes in-frame clones alone and lacks a portion of them. The table lists just over 600,000 clones, about 16% of them singletons. The source material was naive CD4+ T cells from blood. This TCR derives from a man younger than 35 in good health. The chain employs TRBV27 and TRBJ2-5, with D perhaps matching TRBD1 (6 bases). The CDR3 sequence: CASSLGVLGGTQETQYF. CDR3 sequence (DNA): TGTGCCAGCAGTTTAGGGGTACTAGGGGGAACCCAAGAGACCCAGTACTTC.